This paragraph covers one T cell receptor (beta chain) sequence. TCRdb's table, derived via immunoSEQ multiplex PCR, lists solely in-frame clones and lacks some. Altogether approximately 75,000 clones are present, around 97% being singletons, with the ten largest covering 0.25% to 0.3%. The data stem from a study of technical replicates of blood from several donors. V gave up 3 bases and J gave up 2 bases, with 5 bases separating them. CDR3 size: 11 residues. In germline, CDR1 is GTSNPN, CDR2 SVGIG (reference sequence). The material sequenced was T cells isolated from PBMCs. The J gene is TRBJ2-7, the V gene TRBV30; a possible D gene is TRBD1 (5 bases). This sequence originates from a human donor in good health. CDR3 nucleotides: TGTGCCTGGAGGGACACCTACGAGCAGTACTTC. This encodes CAWRDTYEQYF.